This note documents a single T cell receptor (beta chain) sequence. Its binding antigen is unknown. Base qualities are missing; no much larger clone stands one base away. The immunoSEQ Assay was used to sequence TCRbeta CDR3 regions. After extraction, genomic DNA underwent amplification by bias-controlled multiplex PCR, followed by high-throughput sequencing. For the original study's pipeline: Collapsing and filtering of sequences were performed to quantify the absolute abundance of each unique TCRbeta CDR3 region. T cell fraction was estimated by normalizing TCRbeta template counts to usable DNA, with usable DNA measured through amplification of reference genes found in all nucleated cells. Repertoire TCRs were annotated as SARS-CoV-2-specific when V gene, CDR3 amino acid sequence and J gene were exactly matched to a known reactive TCR set. MIRA supplied the reference SARS-CoV-2 TCR set, which was filtered for enrichment in COVID-19-positive ImmuneCODE repertoires so that public or cross-reactive TCRs were removed. Drawing on the MIRA antigens, annotated TCRs were analysed further at the level of specific ORF or position within ORF. Depth was the summed frequency of annotated unique rearrangements, while breadth was defined as annotated unique rearrangements over total unique productive rearrangements. Group comparisons of TCR breadth used two-sided Wilcoxon rank-sum tests. In its TCRdb copy, this immuneACCESS table keeps in-frame sequences only and misses some clones. Where compared with another copy, unresolved V genes explain less than half of these, and the others have no known cause. The D gene and trimming were derived from the DNA, and the V and J assignments and clone size from that table. Across this sample there are 380,000 or so clones, with 80% to 90% seen only once. The ten most abundant clones make up roughly 10% of the sample.

The meaning of the sample's treatment or condition label: around 19 received Ad26.COV2.S at low or high dose, single or two shots; about 5 received placebo; per-sample allocation not given. For vaccine and placebo recipients, the sequenced repertoires came from samples collected on day 63 after the first injection. In Cohort 1b, 25 or so adults aged 18-55 years were enrolled at a single site in Boston, USA, between 29 July and 7 August 2020. Ad26.COV2.S was a replication-incompetent adenovirus type 26 vector that expressed a prefusion-stabilized SARS-CoV-2 spike protein derived from the original Wuhan strain. This record comes from a study of Ad26.COV2.S vaccination and SARS-CoV-2 variants (dated by TCRdb to about 2021). Study-wide context: Vaccine-arm donors were drawn from COV1001, a multicentre, randomized, double-blind, placebo-controlled phase I-IIa trial of Ad26.COV2.S in healthy adults. Dosing of Ad26.COV2.S was intramuscular, at either 5x10^10 or 1x10^11 viral particles, delivered as one shot or as two shots spaced 56 days apart. TCRbeta repertoire sequencing served as the tool for gauging how specific and how broad the SARS-CoV-2-reactive T cell receptors were following Ad26.COV2.S vaccination. The TCR-sequenced set comprised roughly 30 samples: some 20 Ad26.COV2.S vaccine recipients, 5 placebo recipients and 8 SARS-CoV-2 convalescent individuals. Participants in the trial were split at random into five groups of five each, receiving low-dose or high-dose Ad26.COV2.S once or twice, or else placebo on both occasions. Blinding of investigators to trial group allocation was maintained during experiments and outcome assessment.

Paper-wide results and their limitations: Spike-specific TCR breadth was higher in Ad26.COV2.S recipients than in placebo recipients (P = 0.0014). The study was not powered to compare responses between vaccine doses or regimens. The authors noted that total T cell responses may have been underestimated by the TCR breadth and depth analyses. Vaccine and placebo recipients had similar non-spike TCR breadth, a finding consistent with the vaccine containing only spike. After vaccination, substantial breadth of spike-specific CD8+ and CD4+ T cell responses was reported.

Based on the germline V gene, the CDR1 and CDR2 sequences are SGHTA and FQGNSA. V lost 5 bases and J lost 0 bases, and the count of bases not matched to a germline gene is 6. From the cysteine up to the phenylalanine, the CDR3 has a length of 15 residues. Only the CDR3 DNA stays, 45 bases, in frame from base 1. This clonotype was obtained from a person between 18 and 59 years old who received the Ad26.COV2.S COVID-19 vaccine or a placebo. The specimen comprised peripheral blood, sampled in a trial of Ad26.COV2.S vaccine versus placebo. The chain is assembled from TRBV7-2 and TRBJ1-2; 7 central nucleotides agree with TRBD1. The CDR3 protein: CASSDGTVSNYGYTF. The bases are TGTGCCAGCAGCGATGGGACAGTTTCTAACTATGGCTACACCTTC.